These T cell receptor beta chains were read from a single sample in a study of blood T cell repertoires in COVID-19. The table came from immunoSEQ multiplex PCR; TCRdb's copy has only in-frame clones and leaves some out. The table shows 100,000 to 150,000 clones, with over 75% occurring only once. Source material: peripheral blood. The receptors were sampled from a man in his sixties with acute or convalescent COVID-19. CDR3s include the opening cysteine and the closing phenylalanine or tryptophan. The D gene is left open where the match is weak. A clone size is listed for some rows: how often the clone was seen (once, few, many), or a class if it is expanded.

>TRBD2|.|TRBJ2-4|TRBV28
CASSLGTSGITRNIQYF
TGTGCCAGCAGTTTAGGGACTAGCGGGATTACGCGGAACATTCAGTACTTC
>.|once|TRBJ2-3|TRBV29-1
CSVTTRYTDTQYF
TGCAGCGTGACAACACGATACACAGATACGCAGTATTTT
>TRBD2|.|TRBJ2-2|TRBV5-1
CASSSSGGLTGELFF
TGCGCCAGCAGCTCTAGCGGGGGGCTAACCGGGGAGCTGTTTTTT
>TRBD1|.|TRBJ2-7|TRBV2
CASRGQGLNEQYF
TGTGCCAGCAGGGGACAGGGTTTAAACGAGCAGTACTTC
>.|.|TRBJ2-7|TRBV2
CASSFTSYEQYF
TGTGCCAGCAGTTTTACTTCCTACGAGCAGTACTTC
>.|.|TRBJ1-1|TRBV28
CASSPVTYPTEAFF
TGTGCCAGCAGTCCCGTCACTTATCCCACTGAAGCTTTCTTT
>TRBD1|.|TRBJ2-2|TRBV19
CASSMGTGNTGELFF
TGTGCCAGTAGTATGGGGACAGGGAACACCGGGGAGCTGTTTTTT
>TRBD2|.|TRBJ2-1|TRBV19
CASSPGLAGRGKAYNEQFF
TGTGCCTCCTCCCCGGGACTAGCGGGAAGGGGTAAGGCCTACAATGAGCAGTTCTTC
>TRBD2|.|TRBJ2-5|TRBV3-1/TRBV3-2
CASSEGLAGQETQYF
TGTGCCAGCAGCGAGGGACTAGCGGGACAAGAGACCCAGTACTTC
>.|.|TRBJ2-5|TRBV27
CASSLGSGEGVETQYF
TGTGCCAGCAGTTTAGGGTCAGGGGAGGGGGTAGAGACCCAGTACTTC
>TRBD1|.|TRBJ1-1|TRBV5-1
CASSKNPPGQGAGGNTEAFF
TGCGCCAGCAGCAAGAATCCCCCGGGACAGGGGGCCGGAGGGAACACTGAAGCTTTCTTT
>.|.|TRBJ2-1|TRBV1
CTSSQGPPIGLAIEQFF
TGCACCAGCAGCCAAGGACCCCCCATAGGACTAGCGATTGAGCAGTTCTTC
>TRBD1|.|TRBJ2-3|TRBV9
CASSVRTGTEDTQYF
TGTGCCAGCAGCGTGCGGACAGGGACAGAGGATACGCAGTATTTT
>.|few|TRBJ2-7|TRBV14
CASRKNTGRDREQYF
TGTGCCAGCAGGAAAAACACAGGGAGGGACCGCGAGCAGTACTTC
>TRBD2|.|TRBJ2-1|TRBV5-4
CASSPRTSRFNEQFF
TGTGCCAGCAGCCCCCGGACTAGCAGGTTCAATGAGCAGTTCTTC
>.|once|TRBJ2-2|TRBV27
CASSLGGTNTGELFF
TGTGCCAGCAGTTTAGGGGGCACCAACACCGGGGAGCTGTTTTTT
>.|once|TRBJ1-2|TRBV19
CARREGHYGYTF
TGTGCCAGACGGGAGGGCCACTATGGCTACACCTTC
>.|few|TRBJ1-1|TRBV28
CASSFKGGANTEAFF
TGTGCCAGCAGTTTCAAGGGGGGGGCGAACACTGAAGCTTTCTTT
>TRBD2|.|TRBJ2-3|TRBV7-6
CASSPLAATDTQYF
TGTGCCAGCAGCCCACTAGCGGCCACAGATACGCAGTATTTT
>TRBD1|.|TRBJ1-1|TRBV29-1
CSVEPTGTGGGGAFF
TGCAGCGTTGAACCCACCGGGACAGGGGGCGGGGGAGCTTTCTTT
>TRBD2|.|TRBJ2-3|TRBV9
CASSVLAGGADTQYF
TGTGCCAGCAGCGTTCTAGCGGGAGGGGCAGATACGCAGTATTTT
>TRBD1|.|TRBJ2-7|TRBV6-5
CATRRGQGGIGQYF
TGTGCCACCAGGAGGGGACAGGGAGGAATTGGGCAGTACTTC
>TRBD1|.|TRBJ2-3|TRBV7-3
CASSWQGAPSTDTQYF
TGTGCCAGCAGCTGGCAGGGGGCCCCGAGCACAGATACGCAGTATTTT
>.|.|TRBJ1-6|TRBV23-1
CASNWGDSPLHF
TGCGCCAGCAACTGGGGCGATTCACCCCTCCACTTT
>TRBD1|.|TRBJ1-1|TRBV4-2
CASSQKGGTGSMNTEAFF
TGTGCCAGCAGCCAAAAGGGGGGGACAGGGAGTATGAACACTGAAGCTTTCTTT
>TRBD2|.|TRBJ2-1|TRBV5-1
CASSFGLAGSSYNEQFF
TGCGCCAGCAGCTTCGGACTAGCCGGGAGCTCCTACAATGAGCAGTTCTTC
>TRBD1|few|TRBJ1-5|TRBV2
CASSVQGGNQPQHF
TGTGCCAGCAGTGTACAGGGGGGCAATCAGCCCCAGCATTTT
>TRBD1|few|TRBJ1-5|TRBV18
CASSSVRTGTAGQPQHF
TGTGCCAGCTCGTCGGTTCGCACCGGGACAGCAGGTCAGCCCCAGCATTTT
>.|.|TRBJ2-3|TRBV14
CASSPYRAGADTQYF
TGTGCCAGCAGCCCCTACAGGGCCGGGGCAGATACGCAGTATTTT
>.|.|TRBJ2-3|TRBV2
CASSQNRGKGIF
TGTGCCAGCAGCCAGAATAGGGGCAAGGGTATTTTT
>TRBD1|.|TRBJ2-7|TRBV24-1
CATSDLDRSDYEQYF
TGTGCCACCAGTGACCTGGACAGGTCGGACTACGAGCAGTACTTC
>TRBD2|.|TRBJ2-5|TRBV7-3
CASRAAGEETQYF
TGTGCCAGCAGAGCGGCGGGAGAGGAGACCCAGTACTTC
>TRBD2|.|TRBJ2-5|TRBV3-1/TRBV3-2
CASSPLTSGISQETQYF
TGTGCCAGCAGCCCCCTGACTAGCGGGATCTCTCAAGAGACCCAGTACTTC
>TRBD1|few|TRBJ1-2|TRBV15
CATSTRTGYSYGYTF
TGTGCCACCAGCACCCGGACAGGGTACAGCTATGGCTACACCTTC
>.|.|TRBJ2-7|TRBV3-1/TRBV3-2
CASSLGLGTSNYEQYF
TGTGCCAGCAGCCTTGGGCTCGGGACAAGCAACTACGAGCAGTACTTC
>.|.|TRBJ1-6|TRBV15
CATAAGSPLHF
TGTGCCACGGCGGCTGGTTCACCCCTCCACTTT
>.|.|TRBJ1-1|TRBV24-1
CATSDPNGEAFF
TGTGCCACCAGTGATCCGAACGGTGAAGCTTTCTTT
>TRBD1|.|TRBJ1-5|TRBV19
CASRPWAGGVNQPQHF
TGTGCCAGTAGGCCCTGGGCAGGGGGCGTAAATCAGCCCCAGCATTTT
>.|once|TRBJ2-3|TRBV10-1
CASSGGSTSTDTQYF
TGCGCCAGCAGTGGCGGCTCTACTAGCACAGATACGCAGTATTTT
>.|.|TRBJ1-2|TRBV27
CASRSGDWGYTF
TGTGCCAGCAGATCGGGAGACTGGGGCTACACCTTC
>.|.|TRBJ1-2|TRBV27
CASTPSGSYGYTF
TGTGCCAGCACCCCGTCAGGCTCCTATGGCTACACCTTC